The present T cell receptor (beta chain) was sequenced within a study of memory CD4+ T cells and cytomegalovirus serostatus. The protocol was immunoSEQ multiplex PCR, while the TCRdb copy is restricted to in-frame clones and leaves out a portion. The sample includes approximately 60,000 clones, 60% to 75% of them seen just once. Single viable CD3+CD4+CD8-CD45RO+ cells were sorted as the memory CD4+ T cells. This CDR3 comprises 16 residues. Unmatched junction bases numbered 5, after V lost 5 bases and J lost 4 bases. Germline V gene data show CDR1 as SGHTA and CDR2 as FQGTGA. J is TRBJ2-3 and V is TRBV7-3, with 14 bases fitting TRBD2. This sequence originates from an adult in good health and CMV-seropositive. Material for sequencing was memory CD4+ T cells from blood. The chain's CDR3 is CASSPGTSGSADTQYF. DNA of the CDR3: TGTGCCAGCAGCCCTGGGACTAGCGGGAGTGCAGATACGCAGTATTTT.